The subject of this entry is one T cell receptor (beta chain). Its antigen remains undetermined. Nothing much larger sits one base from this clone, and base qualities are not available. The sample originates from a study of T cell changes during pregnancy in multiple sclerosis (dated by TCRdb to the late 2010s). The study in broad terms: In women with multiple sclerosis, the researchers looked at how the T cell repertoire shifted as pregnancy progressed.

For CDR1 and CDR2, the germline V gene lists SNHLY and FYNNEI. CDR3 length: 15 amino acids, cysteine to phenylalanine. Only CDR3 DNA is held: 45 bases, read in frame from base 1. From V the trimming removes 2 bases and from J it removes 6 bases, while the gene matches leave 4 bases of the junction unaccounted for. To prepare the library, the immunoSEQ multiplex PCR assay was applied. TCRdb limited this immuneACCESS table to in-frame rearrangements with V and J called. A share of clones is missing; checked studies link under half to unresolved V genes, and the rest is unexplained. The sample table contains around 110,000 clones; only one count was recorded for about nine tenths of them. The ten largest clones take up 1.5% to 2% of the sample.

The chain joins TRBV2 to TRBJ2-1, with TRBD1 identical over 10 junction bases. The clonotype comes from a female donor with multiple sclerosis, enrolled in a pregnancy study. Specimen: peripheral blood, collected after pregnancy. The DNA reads TGTGCCAGCAGTGAAAGACAGGGGGCAAGCAATGAGCAGTTCTTC. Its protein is CASSERQGASNEQFF.